These T cell receptor beta chains were read from a single sample in a study of cytomegalovirus exposure and HLA in healthy donors. TCRdb's table, derived via immunoSEQ multiplex PCR, lists solely in-frame clones and lacks some. The table includes roughly 150,000 clones, around two thirds detected once. Sequenced material: PBMCs. Receptors originate from a man younger than 45 in good health and CMV-seropositive. Each CDR3 is given with its conserved first and last residue. The D gene is left open where the match is weak. The size entry is marked missing in some rows and otherwise reads once, few, many or a size class.

v_gene,d_gene,abundance,j_gene,CDR3aa,CDR3nt
TRBV6-4,TRBD2,few,TRBJ2-1,CASSDSSGSYNEQFF,TGTGCCAGCAGTGACTCTAGCGGGAGCTACAATGAGCAGTTCTTC
TRBV5-4,TRBD2,few,TRBJ2-7,CASSLDGASGVYEQYF,TGTGCCAGCAGCTTGGATGGCGCTAGCGGGGTCTACGAGCAGTACTTC
TRBV28,NA,NA,TRBJ1-4,CASSLMETGINEKLFF,TGTGCCAGCAGTTTAATGGAGACAGGCATTAATGAAAAACTGTTTTTT
TRBV9,NA,NA,TRBJ2-3,CASSVAHRDSGDTQYF,TGTGCCAGCAGCGTAGCTCATCGGGACTCGGGAGATACGCAGTATTTT
TRBV27,TRBD1,NA,TRBJ1-1,CASSLSGTGAVLNTEAFF,TGTGCCAGCAGTTTATCGGGGACAGGGGCCGTTTTGAACACTGAAGCTTTCTTT
TRBV10-3,NA,NA,TRBJ2-7,CAISRYGRLAYEQYF,TGTGCCATCAGTCGGTACGGGAGACTAGCCTACGAGCAGTACTTC
TRBV7-2,NA,NA,TRBJ2-2,CASSLGSGAFNTGELFF,TGTGCCAGCAGCTTAGGATCAGGGGCTTTCAACACCGGGGAGCTGTTTTTT
TRBV6-1,TRBD1,NA,TRBJ1-1,CASRGTGGSTEAFF,TGTGCCAGCAGGGGGACAGGGGGTTCGACTGAAGCTTTCTTT
TRBV30,TRBD2,NA,TRBJ2-1,CAWMIGGGPYNEQFF,TGTGCCTGGATGATTGGGGGAGGGCCCTACAATGAGCAGTTCTTC
TRBV6-1,TRBD1,NA,TRBJ1-2,CASSASGDSLSYGYTF,TGTGCCAGCAGTGCCTCGGGGGACAGCCTATCCTATGGCTACACCTTC
TRBV6-5,NA,NA,TRBJ2-5,CASSYSGPGPETQYF,TGTGCCAGCAGTTACTCGGGGCCGGGCCCAGAGACCCAGTACTTC